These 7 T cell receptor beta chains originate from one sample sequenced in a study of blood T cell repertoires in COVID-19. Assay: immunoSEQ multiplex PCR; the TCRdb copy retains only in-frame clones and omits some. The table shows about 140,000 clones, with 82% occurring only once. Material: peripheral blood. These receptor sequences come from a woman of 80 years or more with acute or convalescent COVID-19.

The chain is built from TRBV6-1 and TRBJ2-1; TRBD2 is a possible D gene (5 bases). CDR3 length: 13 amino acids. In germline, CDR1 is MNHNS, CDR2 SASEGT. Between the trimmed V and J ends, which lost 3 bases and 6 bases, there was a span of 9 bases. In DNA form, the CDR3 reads TGTGCCAGCAGTGAGAGGGAGCCCAATGAGCAGTTCTTC. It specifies CASSEREPNEQFF.

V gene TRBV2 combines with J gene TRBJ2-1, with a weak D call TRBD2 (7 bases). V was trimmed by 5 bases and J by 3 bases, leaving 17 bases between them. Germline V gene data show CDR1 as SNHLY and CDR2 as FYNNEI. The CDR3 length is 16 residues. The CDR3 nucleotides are TGTGCCAGCAGTAAGGGGGGGGACAAAAGCTACAATGAGCAGTTCTTC. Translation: CASSKGGDKSYNEQFF.

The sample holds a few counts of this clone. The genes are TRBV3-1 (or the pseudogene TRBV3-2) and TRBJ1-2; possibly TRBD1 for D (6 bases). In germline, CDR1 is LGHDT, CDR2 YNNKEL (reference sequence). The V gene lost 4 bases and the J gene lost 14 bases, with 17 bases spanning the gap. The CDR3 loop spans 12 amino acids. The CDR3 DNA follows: TGTGCCAGCAGCCTTGAGCAGGGGACAAGGACCTTC. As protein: CASSLEQGTRTF.

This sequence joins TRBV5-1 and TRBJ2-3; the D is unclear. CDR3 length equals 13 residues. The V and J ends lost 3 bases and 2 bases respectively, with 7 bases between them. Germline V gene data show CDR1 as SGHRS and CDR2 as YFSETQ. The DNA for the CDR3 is TGCGCCAGCAGCTCGGTCCCCACAGATACGCAGTATTTT. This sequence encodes CASSSVPTDTQYF.

CDR3 nucleotides: TGTGCCAGCAGCGGACAGGGGAGAGGAAACACCATATATTTT. The encoded protein is CASSGQGRGNTIYF. The J gene is TRBJ1-3, the V gene TRBV2; 9 bases map to TRBD1. CDR1 is SNHLY and CDR2 is FYNNEI in the germline V gene. V trimming: 6 bases; J trimming: 4 bases; junction bases outside the gene matches: 4. This CDR3 spans 14 amino acids.

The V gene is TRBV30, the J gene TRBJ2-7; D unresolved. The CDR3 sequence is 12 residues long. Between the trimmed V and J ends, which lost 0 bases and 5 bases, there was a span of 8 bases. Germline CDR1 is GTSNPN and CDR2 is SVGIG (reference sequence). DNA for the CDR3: TGTGCCTGGAGTGTGATAGTACACGAGCAGTACTTC. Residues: CAWSVIVHEQYF. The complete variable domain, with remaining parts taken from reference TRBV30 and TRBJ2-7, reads SQTIHQWPATLVQPVGSPLSLECTVEGTSNPNLYWYRQAAGRGLQLLFYSVGIGQISSEVPQNLSASRPQDRQFILSSKKLLLSDSGFYLCAWSVIVHEQYFGPGTRLTVT.

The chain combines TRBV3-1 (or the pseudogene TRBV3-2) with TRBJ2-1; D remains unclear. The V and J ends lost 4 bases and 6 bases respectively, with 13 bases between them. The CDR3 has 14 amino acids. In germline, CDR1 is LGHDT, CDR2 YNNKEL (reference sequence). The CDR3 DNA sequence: TGTGCCAGCAGCCGCCAGCGAGGAAGCAATGAGCAGTTCTTC. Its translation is CASSRQRGSNEQFF.